The next 30 T cell receptor beta chains were all read from a single sample in a study of cytomegalovirus exposure and HLA in healthy donors. PCR involved 60 Vbeta and 13 Jbeta primers. Data came from immunoSEQ multiplex PCR; TCRdb stores just in-frame clones and leaves some out. The sample consists of over 150,000 clones, 75% to 85% of them appearing once. Sequenced sample: PBMCs. These receptors all come from a man aged 45-60 years in good health and CMV-seropositive.

The chain is built from TRBV28 and TRBJ2-1; TRBD1 might be the D (5 bases). There are 14 residues in the CDR3. Germline V gives CDR1 MDHEN, CDR2 SYDVKM. Trimming removed 6 bases at V and 5 bases at J, with 14 bases between. The CDR3 protein is CASRAGSLHNEQFF. CDR3 nucleotide sequence: TGTGCCAGCAGGGCAGGGTCACTACACAATGAGCAGTTCTTC.

V usage is TRBV5-8 and J usage is TRBJ2-1; 7 bases fit TRBD2. The CDR3 is 15 amino acids. Germline V gene sequence: CDR1 SGHTS, CDR2 YDEGEE. V shed 0 bases and J 2 bases; nucleotides not matched to a gene: 2. CDR3 residues: CASSLGGRAYNEQFF. CDR3 nucleotides: TGTGCCAGCAGCTTGGGTGGGAGGGCCTACAATGAGCAGTTCTTC.

This chain links TRBV5-8 with TRBJ2-5; D is unresolved. V gave up 9 bases and J gave up 1 base, with 16 bases separating them. This CDR3 region has 14 residues. CDR1 SGHTS and CDR2 YDEGEE come from the germline V gene. The DNA of the CDR3 is TGTGCCACCGTTATAACAGAATCCCAAGAGACCCAGTACTTC. This codes for CATVITESQETQYF.

The rearrangement links TRBV28 to TRBJ1-2; 7 nucleotides match TRBD1. The length of the CDR3 is 15 residues. V trimming: 4 bases; J trimming: 6 bases; junction bases outside the gene matches: 11. In germline, CDR1 is MDHEN, CDR2 SYDVKM. The CDR3 loop is CASSSSTGELDGYTF. CDR3 in DNA: TGTGCCAGCAGTTCCTCCACAGGGGAGTTGGATGGCTACACCTTC.

The V call is TRBV7-2, the J call TRBJ2-3; TRBD1 might be the D (6 bases). The V and J ends lost 5 bases and 6 bases respectively, with 15 bases between them. CDR1 is SGHTA and CDR2 is FQGNSA in the germline V gene. The CDR3 is 14 amino acids. The CDR3 nucleotides read TGTGCCAGCAGCCAAAGACAGGCGGCTGATACGCAGTATTTT. It is translated as CASSQRQAADTQYF.

The J gene is TRBJ1-3, the V gene TRBV18; TRBD1 matches 7 bases. Germline V gene data show CDR1 as KGHSH and CDR2 as LQKENI. CDR3 size: 15 residues. V trimming: 1 base; J trimming: 4 bases; junction bases outside the gene matches: 4. Here the CDR3 DNA reads TGTGCCAGCTCACCACGGACAGGAGGAGGAAACACCATATATTTT. As protein: CASSPRTGGGNTIYF.

The chain couples TRBV19 to TRBJ1-5; D might be TRBD1 (5 bases). Trimming left V 3 bases short and J 2 bases short, with 8 bases between. CDR3 length: 14 residues. Germline V gives CDR1 LNHDA, CDR2 SQIVND (reference sequence). The CDR3 reads CASSIKGGNQPQHF. The CDR3 bases are TGTGCCAGTAGTATTAAAGGGGGCAATCAGCCCCAGCATTTT.

The chain combines TRBV7-2 with TRBJ2-7; TRBD1 is a possible D gene (5 bases). Germline assignment: CDR1 SGHTA and CDR2 FQGNSA. Trimming took off 6 bases at V and 1 base at J, with 10 bases between the two ends. This CDR3 region has 13 residues. The CDR3 loop reads CASRKQVSYEQYF. DNA of the CDR3: TGTGCCAGCAGGAAACAGGTTTCCTACGAGCAGTACTTC. Full variable domain (remainder filled in from reference TRBV7-2 and TRBJ2-7): GAGVSQSPSNKVTEKGKDVELRCDPISGHTALYWYRQSLGQGLEFLIYFQGNSAPDKSGLPSDRFSAERTGGSVSTLTIQRTQQEDSAVYLCASRKQVSYEQYFGPGTRLTVT.

The chain combines TRBV28 with TRBJ1-2; no reliable D call. Trimming left V 5 bases short and J 13 bases short, with 23 bases between. CDR3 length equals 14 residues. In germline, CDR1 is MDHEN, CDR2 SYDVKM. CDR3 residues: CASSPHGSKGVVTF. The CDR3 DNA is TGTGCCAGCAGTCCCCACGGTTCTAAGGGAGTGGTCACCTTC.

The DNA for the CDR3 is TGTGCCAGCAGCTTAGGCAGTCTAGCCAAAAACATTCAGTACTTC. As protein: CASSLGSLAKNIQYF. The chain uses TRBV7-3 and TRBJ2-4; D is uncertain. The CDR3 totals 15 residues. The ends were cut back, 2 bases at V and 0 bases at J, with 8 bases in the middle. Germline V gene data show CDR1 as SGHTA and CDR2 as FQGTGA. Combining the CDR3 with reference TRBV7-3 and TRBJ2-4 gives the whole variable domain GAGVSQTPSNKVTEKGKYVELRCDPISGHTALYWYRQSLGQGPEFLIYFQGTGAADDSGLPNDRFFAVRPEGSVSTLKIQRTERGDSAVYLCASSLGSLAKNIQYFGAGTRLSVL.

J is TRBJ2-5 and V is TRBV5-1, with a weak D call TRBD2 (6 bases). Germline V lookup: CDR1 SGHRS, CDR2 YFSETQ. The CDR3 runs to 15 residues. The V end lost 0 bases, the J end lost 3 bases, and 12 bases lay between the germline ends. The CDR3 spells CASSLVVVAEETQYF. In DNA, the CDR3 is TGCGCCAGCAGCTTGGTGGTCGTAGCGGAAGAGACCCAGTACTTC.

The CDR3 nucleotides read TGTGCCAGCAGCCCGGGACTAGCGGGGTCTGGGAATGAGCAGTTCTTC. Translated, it gives CASSPGLAGSGNEQFF. The chain combines TRBV5-5 with TRBJ2-1, with 13 bases matching TRBD2. J gave up 7 bases and V 4 bases, and 8 bases lay outside the gene matches. This CDR3 comprises 16 residues. Germline CDR1 SGHKS, CDR2 YYEKEE (reference sequence).

V is TRBV6-1 and J is TRBJ2-1; 9 bases are shared with TRBD1. In germline, CDR1 is MNHNS, CDR2 SASEGT. The CDR3 consists of 14 residues. J gave up 6 bases and V 5 bases, and 5 bases lay outside the gene matches. The CDR3 reads CASSRTGDFNEQFF. The DNA of the CDR3 is TGTGCCAGCAGTAGGACAGGGGATTTCAATGAGCAGTTCTTC.

The chain combines TRBV5-1 with TRBJ2-3, with D hard to call. V dropped 6 bases and J dropped 6 bases, with 20 bases sitting between them. This CDR3 is built from 15 residues. Per the germline V gene, CDR1 is SGHRS and CDR2 is YFSETQ. Written as DNA, the CDR3 is TGCGCCAGCACCTTCTTAGGCGTTATCGGGGATACGCAGTATTTT. This translates into CASTFLGVIGDTQYF.

The rearrangement links TRBV7-2 to TRBJ1-2, with 7 bases lining up with TRBD1. The ends lost 5 bases at V and 4 bases at J; junction bases unmatched: 7. The CDR3 covers 14 residues. The germline CDR1 and CDR2 sequences are SGHTA and FQGNSA. For the CDR3, the DNA is TGTGCCAGCAGCCTTATCGGGACAGTCTATGGCTACACCTTC. Protein sequence: CASSLIGTVYGYTF.

V gene TRBV11-3 combines with J gene TRBJ2-2, with 7 bases matching TRBD1. This CDR3 is built from 14 residues. With 7 bases clipped from V and 6 bases from J, the junction kept 8 bases outside the gene matches. Germline CDR1 reads SGHNT; CDR2 reads YENEEA. DNA for the CDR3: TGTGCCAGCACCCGACAGGGTTCTTCCGGGGAGCTGTTTTTT. Translated: CASTRQGSSGELFF.

The rearrangement links TRBV2 to TRBJ1-1; 8 bases match TRBD1. V lost 6 bases, J lost 5 bases, and 5 bases stayed unmatched. Germline CDR1 is SNHLY and CDR2 is FYNNEI. This CDR3 comprises 13 residues. As DNA, the CDR3 is TGTGCCAGCAGGAGGACAGGGCCGACTGAAGCTTTCTTT. Protein sequence: CASRRTGPTEAFF.

J is TRBJ2-5 and V is TRBV13; D may be TRBD2 (5 bases). Judging by the DNA end, TRBJ2-7 fits better; the J call may be wrong. The V gene's germline CDR1 is PRHDT and CDR2 FYEKMQ (reference sequence). CDR3 length equals 16 residues. The CDR3 DNA reads as TGTGCCAGCAGCTTTGGCCTAAGCGGCTCAAATTACGAGCAGTACTTC. As protein: CASSFGLSGSNYEQYF.

The chain carries TRBV18 and TRBJ1-2, with 9 bases aligning to TRBD1. The CDR3 consists of 17 residues. The germline CDR1 and CDR2 sequences are KGHSH and LQKENI. With 1 base clipped from V and 3 bases from J, the junction kept 9 bases outside the gene matches. The CDR3 spells CASSPRDRDEGDYGYTF. As DNA, the CDR3 is TGTGCCAGCTCACCACGGGACAGGGACGAGGGGGACTATGGCTACACCTTC.

The chain has TRBV28 and TRBJ2-7; D call uncertain. V was pared by 2 bases and J by 5 bases, with 10 bases between. Looked up from germline, CDR1 is MDHEN and CDR2 is SYDVKM. The CDR3 is made up of 13 amino acids. In DNA, the CDR3 is TGTGCCAGCAGTTTAGGTTCCCCAGACGAGCAGTACTTC. It yields the protein CASSLGSPDEQYF.

The chain recombines TRBV11-2 with TRBJ2-1; 7 bases match TRBD2. The J segment lost 2 bases and the V segment lost 4 bases, leaving 8 bases of the junction unmatched. The germline V gene encodes CDR1 SGHAT and CDR2 FQNNGV. CDR3 length: 16 residues. The CDR3 DNA sequence: TGTGCCAGCAGCTCCGGAGGGGAGGGCCCCTACAATGAGCAGTTCTTC. Amino acids: CASSSGGEGPYNEQFF.

The CDR3 DNA is TGTGCCAGCAGCTTAAAAACCGGGACTAGCTCCTACGAGCAGTACTTC. It translates to CASSLKTGTSSYEQYF. This chain connects TRBV11-2 to TRBJ2-7; 8 bases agree with TRBD2. From germline, CDR1 is SGHAT and CDR2 FQNNGV. V gave up 2 bases and J gave up 0 bases; unmatched junction bases: 6. This CDR3 region has 16 residues.

CDR3 protein: CATFFGTGDYEQYF. The CDR3 DNA is TGTGCCACCTTTTTTGGGACAGGGGACTACGAGCAGTACTTC. This chain uses TRBV6-1 with TRBJ2-7; 10 bases agree with TRBD1. CDR1 is MNHNS, CDR2 SASEGT, per germline. J was trimmed by 3 bases and V by 10 bases; bases with no gene match: 9. The CDR3 has 14 amino acids.

This chain uses TRBV6-1 with TRBJ1-5, with TRBD1 identical over 8 bases. This CDR3 is 15 amino acids long. Trimming removed 7 bases from V and 6 bases from J; junction bases left unmatched: 11. From germline, CDR1 is MNHNS and CDR2 SASEGT. Here the CDR3 reads CASMGGTGLSQPQHF. CDR3 sequence (DNA): TGTGCCAGCATGGGAGGGACAGGCCTCAGTCAGCCCCAGCATTTT.

This chain connects TRBV6-1 to TRBJ1-5, with TRBD1 as a possible D gene (5 bases). V lost 0 bases, J lost 6 bases, and 18 bases lay in between. This CDR3 comprises 17 residues. Germline CDR1 reads MNHNS; CDR2 reads SASEGT. The CDR3 nucleotides are TGTGCCAGCAGTGAAGCGAAGGTACGGCAGGGCGGTCAGCCCCAGCATTTT. Its translation is CASSEAKVRQGGQPQHF.

The chain employs TRBV4-1 and TRBJ2-3, with 8 positions matching TRBD2. This CDR3 is built from 17 residues. Germline CDR1 reads MGHRA; CDR2 reads YSYEKL. With 3 bases clipped from V and 0 bases from J, the junction kept 8 bases outside the gene matches. The CDR3 here is CASSQTLAGLSTDTQYF. The CDR3 region has the DNA TGCGCCAGCAGCCAGACTCTAGCGGGCTTAAGCACAGATACGCAGTATTTT.

This chain uses TRBV18 with TRBJ2-1; 8 bases fit TRBD2. Losses at the gene ends were 6 bases for V and 6 bases for J; bases not matched to a gene: 13. The CDR3 consists of 16 residues. The germline V gene encodes CDR1 KGHSH and CDR2 LQKENI. Here the CDR3 reads CASSREGINPGNEQFF. The CDR3 DNA sequence: TGTGCCAGCTCTCGGGAGGGAATCAACCCAGGCAATGAGCAGTTCTTC.

V is TRBV7-2 and J is TRBJ2-4; D perhaps matches TRBD2 (6 bases). This CDR3 has 15 amino acids. Germline CDR1 reads SGHTA; CDR2 reads FQGNSA. The germline V and J ends were trimmed by 5 bases and 1 base, with 12 bases remaining between them. This CDR3 is CASSTRRGAKNIQYF. The CDR3 nucleotides read TGTGCCAGCAGCACCCGACGGGGGGCCAAAAACATTCAGTACTTC.

The chain combines TRBV6-6 with TRBJ1-6, with no clear D. Germline V gives CDR1 MNHNY, CDR2 SVGAGI (reference sequence). V shed 6 bases and J shed 6 bases, with 15 bases lying between them. The CDR3 is made up of 15 amino acids. The CDR3, as DNA: TGTGCCAGCAGCCTGGTCTCTCTACCTAATTCACCCCTCCACTTT. Translating it yields CASSLVSLPNSPLHF.

The chain combines TRBV7-2 with TRBJ1-5, with 8 bases matching TRBD1. Germline CDR1 is SGHTA and CDR2 is FQGNSA. The CDR3 spans 14 residues. Trimming removed 4 bases from V and 2 bases from J; junction bases left unmatched: 1. The CDR3 here is CASSSQGGNQPQHF. The CDR3 bases are TGTGCCAGCAGCTCACAGGGGGGCAATCAGCCCCAGCATTTT. Based on the CDR3 plus reference TRBV7-2 and TRBJ1-5, the full variable domain is GAGVSQSPSNKVTEKGKDVELRCDPISGHTALYWYRQSLGQGLEFLIYFQGNSAPDKSGLPSDRFSAERTGGSVSTLTIQRTQQEDSAVYLCASSSQGGNQPQHFGDGTRLSIL.